A selection of T cell receptor beta chains follows, all from one sample in a study of T cell responses to AZD1222 COVID-19 vaccine. TCRdb's table, derived via immunoSEQ multiplex PCR, lists solely in-frame clones and lacks some. The repertoire consists of some 79,000 clones, with around 81% occurring once and the leading ten covering 45% to 50%. Sequences were derived from peripheral blood, sampled 28 days after the second AZD1222 dose. These receptors were taken from an adult who received the AZD1222 COVID-19 vaccine. The CDR3 runs from the conserved cysteine through the conserved F or W. The D gene is left open where the match is weak. Not every row has a clone size; where given, it reads once, few, many or a size class.

TRBV18	NA	TRBJ1-4	NA	TGTGCCAGCTCACCTGGTGAAAAACTGTTTTTT	CASSPGEKLFF
TRBV2	NA	TRBJ1-4	NA	TGTGCCAGCAGTGCCCTGCATGGTGGAAATGAAAAACTGTTTTTT	CASSALHGGNEKLFF
TRBV4-1	NA	TRBJ2-4	NA	TGCGCCAGCAGCCAAGAAGGCCAGACTGGAAACATTCAGTACTTC	CASSQEGQTGNIQYF
TRBV7-8	NA	TRBJ1-2	NA	TGTGCCAGCAGCTTAACAGGGCAGGGGATATATGGCTACACCTTC	CASSLTGQGIYGYTF
TRBV7-3	NA	TRBJ2-7	few	TGTGCCAGCAGCTTACTTGCGGAGAGCTCCTACGAGCAGTACTTC	CASSLLAESSYEQYF
TRBV28	NA	TRBJ2-1	NA	TGTGCCAGCAGTTTTTCACGGAAATCCTACAATGAGCAGTTCTTC	CASSFSRKSYNEQFF
TRBV4-3	NA	TRBJ2-7	once	TGCGCCAGCAGCCAAGGCCGGGGTGGCTACGAGCAGTACTTC	CASSQGRGGYEQYF
TRBV2	TRBD1	TRBJ2-7	few	TGTGCCAGCAGTGACGTGGGGGACAGGGCCCACGAGCAGTACTTC	CASSDVGDRAHEQYF
TRBV15	NA	TRBJ2-7	few	TGTGCCACCAGCAGTGACCGTACCTACGAGCAGTACTTC	CATSSDRTYEQYF
TRBV5-8	TRBD2	TRBJ2-5	few	TGTGCCAGCAGTACCGGACTAGCGGGGGGAACCCAAGAGACCCAGTACTTC	CASSTGLAGGTQETQYF
TRBV19	NA	TRBJ2-1	NA	TGTGCCAGTAGTAAACTAGGAGGAGGAAATGAGCAGTTCTTC	CASSKLGGGNEQFF
TRBV11-2	TRBD2	TRBJ2-3	NA	TGTGCCAGCAGCTACGGGACTAGCGGGGGGGATACGCAGTATTTT	CASSYGTSGGDTQYF
TRBV30	NA	TRBJ2-7	NA	TGTGCCTGGAGTCTCGGGGCAGGGGTGGGCGAGCAGTACTTC	CAWSLGAGVGEQYF
TRBV7-2	NA	TRBJ1-5	NA	TGTGCCAGCAGCTTAGTGGGGAGCAATCAGCCCCAGCATTTT	CASSLVGSNQPQHF
TRBV20-1	NA	TRBJ1-5	NA	TGCAGTGCTAGTGGGGGGGCCGATCAGCCCCAGCATTTT	CSASGGADQPQHF
TRBV5-8	NA	TRBJ1-5	NA	TGTGCCAGCAGCTTGGATGGTAATCAGCCCCAGCATTTT	CASSLDGNQPQHF
TRBV19	NA	TRBJ1-1	NA	TGTGCCAGTAGTATAGATCTTAGGTATGATGAAGCTTTCTTT	CASSIDLRYDEAFF
TRBV10-3	NA	TRBJ1-1	NA	TGTGCCATCAGGGCAAACCTCAACACTGAAGCTTTCTTT	CAIRANLNTEAFF
TRBV28	TRBD1	TRBJ1-2	few	TGTGCCAGCAGTTTATTGGAGGGGGCAAATGGCTACACCTTC	CASSLLEGANGYTF
TRBV4-3	NA	TRBJ1-4	NA	TGCGCCAGCAGAGACAGTCCTAATGAAAAACTGTTTTTT	CASRDSPNEKLFF
TRBV19	NA	TRBJ2-5	few	TGTGCCAGTAGTATTTTGCCGGAAGAGACCCAGTACTTC	CASSILPEETQYF
TRBV5-1	NA	TRBJ1-6	few	TGCGCCAGCAGCGGACTCTTGGATTCACCCCTCCACTTT	CASSGLLDSPLHF
TRBV29-1	NA	TRBJ1-5	few	TGCAGCGTTGCCTTCGGGGGCGTCGATCAGCCCCAGCATTTT	CSVAFGGVDQPQHF
TRBV12-3/TRBV12-4	TRBD2	TRBJ2-1	NA	TGTGCCAGCAGTCGCGGGGGGCCAGGGGAGCAGTTCTTC	CASSRGGPGEQFF
TRBV5-1	TRBD1	TRBJ1-3	NA	TGCGCCAGCAGCTTGGAAGGACAGGGGGGAAACACCATATATTTT	CASSLEGQGGNTIYF
TRBV3-1/TRBV3-2	NA	TRBJ2-1	NA	TGTGCCAGCAGCCAAATCTCAGCAGGCGTGTTCTTC	CASSQISAGVFF
TRBV29-1	NA	TRBJ2-5	NA	TGCAGCTCGGGGACCGGGGGAGAGACCCAGTACTTC	CSSGTGGETQYF
TRBV27	TRBD1	TRBJ1-1	few	TGTGCCAGCAGTCCGCTCGAGACAGGGAGAGGGGCTTTCTTT	CASSPLETGRGAFF
TRBV5-4	TRBD1	TRBJ1-1	NA	TGTGCCAGCAGCTTAGGGACAGGGGACATGGGAGCTTTCTTT	CASSLGTGDMGAFF
TRBV23-1	NA	TRBJ1-1	NA	TGCGCCAGCAGCCCGAACACTGAAGCTTTCTTT	CASSPNTEAFF
TRBV19	TRBD1	TRBJ2-2	NA	TGTGCCAGTGGTAAGGGACAGTACTTCACCGGGGAGCTGTTTTTT	CASGKGQYFTGELFF
TRBV10-3	TRBD1	TRBJ2-2	NA	TGTGCCATCAGCGGGACAGGGGAGAACACCGGGGAGCTGTTTTTT	CAISGTGENTGELFF
TRBV6-5	TRBD1	TRBJ2-3	NA	TGTGCCAGCAGGGAGCAGGGGGCGATAGATACGCAGTATTTT	CASREQGAIDTQYF
TRBV19	NA	TRBJ1-3	NA	TGTGCCAGTGACGGGGGGCGCGGAAACACCATATATTTT	CASDGGRGNTIYF
TRBV6-5	NA	TRBJ1-6	NA	TGTGCCAGCAGTTACTCGACCGGGGGGAGATCACCCCTCCACTTT	CASSYSTGGRSPLHF
TRBV11-2	NA	TRBJ2-5	once	TGTGCCAGCAGCCCAGACAGAGAAGAGACCCAGTACTTC	CASSPDREETQYF
TRBV28	NA	TRBJ2-1	NA	TGTGCCAGCAGTTTATTTGTGGCGGGATACAATGAGCAGTTCTTC	CASSLFVAGYNEQFF
TRBV28	TRBD1	TRBJ2-7	NA	TGTGCCAGCAGTTTCCAGGGGGCCAGGTCCTACGAGCAGTACTTC	CASSFQGARSYEQYF
TRBV30	NA	TRBJ2-1	NA	TGTGCCTGGGGTTGGTACAATGAGCAGTTCTTC	CAWGWYNEQFF
TRBV6-4	NA	TRBJ2-1	few	TGTGCCAGCAGTGATGAGCTGGGGGGTGAGCAGTTCTTC	CASSDELGGEQFF
TRBV19	NA	TRBJ2-1	NA	TGTGCCAGTAGTGGGACGGGCGGGAAAAATGAGCAGTTCTTC	CASSGTGGKNEQFF
TRBV28	TRBD1	TRBJ2-7	NA	TGTGCCAGCAGTTTGACAGGGCGCACATCCTACGAGCAGTACTTC	CASSLTGRTSYEQYF
TRBV7-2	NA	TRBJ1-2	few	TGTGCCAGCAGCTCCTGGACAGTACCTAGTACTTTTAACTATGGCTACACCTTC	CASSSWTVPSTFNYGYTF
TRBV28	NA	TRBJ2-5	NA	TGTGCCAGCAGTTTAGAGGCTGCTTTAGAGACCCAGTACTTC	CASSLEAALETQYF
TRBV7-8	NA	TRBJ2-7	NA	TGTGCCAGCAGTCCCCTTAGGGTCCCCCCCTACGAGCAGTACTTC	CASSPLRVPPYEQYF
TRBV7-9	TRBD2	TRBJ2-1	NA	TGTGCCAGCAGCTTAGCTTCGGGGGGCTCCTACAATGAGCAGTTCTTC	CASSLASGGSYNEQFF
TRBV6-5	NA	TRBJ1-4	few	TGTGCCAGCAGTTCCGATGAGAGAGCGACGGTCCAAAAACTGTTTTTT	CASSSDERATVQKLFF
TRBV6-2/TRBV6-3	NA	TRBJ1-6	NA	TGTGCCAGCAGTTCCAATTCACCCCTCCACTTT	CASSSNSPLHF
TRBV12-3/TRBV12-4	NA	TRBJ2-3	NA	TGTGCCAGCCGGGGAGTGGATACGCAGTATTTT	CASRGVDTQYF
TRBV29-1	NA	TRBJ1-1	once	TGCAGCGTTGACGGACAGCGCATGAACACTGAAGCTTTCTTT	CSVDGQRMNTEAFF
TRBV19	NA	TRBJ2-5	NA	TGTGCCAGTAGGCAGGTTGGAGAGACCCAGTACTTC	CASRQVGETQYF
TRBV19	TRBD2	TRBJ2-2	NA	TGTGCCAGAACTAGCGGGAGGGCCGCCGGGGAGCTGTTTTTT	CARTSGRAAGELFF